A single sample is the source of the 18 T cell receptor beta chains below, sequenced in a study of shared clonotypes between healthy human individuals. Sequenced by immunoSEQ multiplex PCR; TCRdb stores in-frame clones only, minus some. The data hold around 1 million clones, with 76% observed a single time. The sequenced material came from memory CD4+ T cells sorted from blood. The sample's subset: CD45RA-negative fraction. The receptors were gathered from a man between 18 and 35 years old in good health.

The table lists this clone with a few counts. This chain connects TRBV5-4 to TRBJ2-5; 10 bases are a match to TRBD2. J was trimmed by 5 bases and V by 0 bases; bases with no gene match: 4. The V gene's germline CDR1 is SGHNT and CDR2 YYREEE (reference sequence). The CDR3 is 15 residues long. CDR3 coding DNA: TGTGCCAGCAGCTTGGCCCAGCGGGAGGGGGAGACCCAGTACTTC. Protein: CASSLAQREGETQYF.

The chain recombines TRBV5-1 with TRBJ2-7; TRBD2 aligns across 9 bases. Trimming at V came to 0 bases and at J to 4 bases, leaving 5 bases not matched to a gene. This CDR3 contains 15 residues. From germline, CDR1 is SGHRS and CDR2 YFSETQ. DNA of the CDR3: TGCGCCAGCAGCTTGGATAGCGGGAGTAGGTACGAGCAGTACTTC. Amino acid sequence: CASSLDSGSRYEQYF.

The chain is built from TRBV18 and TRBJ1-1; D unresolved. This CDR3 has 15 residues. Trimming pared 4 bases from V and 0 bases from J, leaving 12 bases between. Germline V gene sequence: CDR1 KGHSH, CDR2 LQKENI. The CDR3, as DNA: TGTGCCAGCTCACGGGCGACACTAATGAACACTGAAGCTTTCTTT. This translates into CASSRATLMNTEAFF.

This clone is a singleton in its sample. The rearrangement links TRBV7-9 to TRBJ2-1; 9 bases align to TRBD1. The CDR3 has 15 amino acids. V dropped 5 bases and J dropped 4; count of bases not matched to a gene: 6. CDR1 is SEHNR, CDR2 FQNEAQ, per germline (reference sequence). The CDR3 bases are TGTGCCAGCAGCATAGGACAGGGGACGTACAATGAGCAGTTCTTC. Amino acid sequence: CASSIGQGTYNEQFF.

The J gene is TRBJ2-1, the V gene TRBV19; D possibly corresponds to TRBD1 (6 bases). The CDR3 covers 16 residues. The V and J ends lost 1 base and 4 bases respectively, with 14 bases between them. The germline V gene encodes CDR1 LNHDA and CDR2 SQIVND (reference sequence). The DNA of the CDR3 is TGTGCCAGTAGTATAGGTGGCCTAGGGGGATACAATGAGCAGTTCTTC. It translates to CASSIGGLGGYNEQFF.

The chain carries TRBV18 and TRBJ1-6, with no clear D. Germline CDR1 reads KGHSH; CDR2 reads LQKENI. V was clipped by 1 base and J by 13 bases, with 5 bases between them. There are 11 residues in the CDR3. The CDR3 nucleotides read TGTGCCAGCTCACCACTGATCCCCCTCCACTTT. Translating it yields CASSPLIPLHF. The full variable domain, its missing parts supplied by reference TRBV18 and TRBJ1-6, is NAGVMQNPRHLVRRRGQEARLRCSPMKGHSHVYWYRQLPEEGLKFMVYLQKENIIDESGMPKERFSAEFPKEGPSILRIQQVVRGDSAAYFCASSPLIPLHFGNGTRLTVT.

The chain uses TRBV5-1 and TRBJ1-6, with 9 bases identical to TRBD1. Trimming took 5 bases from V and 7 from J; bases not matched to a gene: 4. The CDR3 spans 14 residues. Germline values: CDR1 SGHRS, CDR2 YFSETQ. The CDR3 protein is CASSGTGTNSPLHF. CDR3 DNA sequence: TGCGCCAGCAGTGGGACAGGGACCAATTCACCCCTCCACTTT.

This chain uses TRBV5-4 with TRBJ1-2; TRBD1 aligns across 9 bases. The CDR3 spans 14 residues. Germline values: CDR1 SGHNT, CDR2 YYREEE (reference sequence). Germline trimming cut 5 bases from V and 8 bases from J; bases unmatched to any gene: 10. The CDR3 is CASRQQGAPGGYTF. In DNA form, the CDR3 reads TGTGCCAGCAGACAACAGGGGGCGCCAGGAGGCTACACCTTC.

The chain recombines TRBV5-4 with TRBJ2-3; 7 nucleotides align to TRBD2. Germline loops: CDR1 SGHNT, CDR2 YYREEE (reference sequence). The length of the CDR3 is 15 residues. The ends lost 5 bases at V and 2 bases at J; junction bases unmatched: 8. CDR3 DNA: TGTGCCAGCAGTGACGCTAGCGGATACACAGATACGCAGTATTTT. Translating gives CASSDASGYTDTQYF.

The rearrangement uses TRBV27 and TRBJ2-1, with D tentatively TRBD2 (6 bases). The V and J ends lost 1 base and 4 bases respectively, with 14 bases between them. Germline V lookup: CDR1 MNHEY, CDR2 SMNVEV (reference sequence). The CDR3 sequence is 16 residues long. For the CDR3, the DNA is TGTGCCAGCAGTTTATTCTTCGGGAGTGGGTACAATGAGCAGTTCTTC. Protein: CASSLFFGSGYNEQFF.

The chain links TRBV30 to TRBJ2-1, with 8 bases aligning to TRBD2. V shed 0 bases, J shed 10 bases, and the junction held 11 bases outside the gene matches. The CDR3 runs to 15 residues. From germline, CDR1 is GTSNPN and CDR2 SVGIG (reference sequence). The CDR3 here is CAWSVDRLTGGEQFF. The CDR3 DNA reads TGTGCCTGGAGTGTTGACAGGTTGACGGGAGGGGAGCAGTTCTTC.

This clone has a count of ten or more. This CDR3 reads CASSGTGTSGQLQETQYF. For the CDR3, the DNA is TGCGCCAGCAGCGGAACCGGGACTAGCGGGCAACTTCAAGAGACCCAGTACTTC. The gene calls are TRBV5-1 and TRBJ2-5; 12 positions match TRBD2. V lost 4 bases and J lost 2; bases outside the gene matches: 12. Germline loops: CDR1 SGHRS, CDR2 YFSETQ. This CDR3 has 18 amino acids.

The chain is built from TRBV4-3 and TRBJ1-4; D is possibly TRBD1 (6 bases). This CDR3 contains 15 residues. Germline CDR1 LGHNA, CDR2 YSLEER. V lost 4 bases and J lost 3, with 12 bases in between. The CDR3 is CASSPGVRANEKLFF. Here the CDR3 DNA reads TGCGCCAGCAGCCCAGGGGTCCGGGCTAATGAAAAACTGTTTTTT.

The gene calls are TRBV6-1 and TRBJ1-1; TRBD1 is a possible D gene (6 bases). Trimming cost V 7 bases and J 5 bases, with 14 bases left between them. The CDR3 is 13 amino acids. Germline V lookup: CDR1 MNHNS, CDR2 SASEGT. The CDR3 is CASKKTGETEAFF. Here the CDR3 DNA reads TGTGCCAGCAAGAAGACAGGTGAGACTGAAGCTTTCTTT.

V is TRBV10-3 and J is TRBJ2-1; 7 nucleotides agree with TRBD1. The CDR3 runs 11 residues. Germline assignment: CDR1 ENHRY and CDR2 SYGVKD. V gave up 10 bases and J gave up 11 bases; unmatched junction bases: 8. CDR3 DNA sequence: TGTGCCACCACAGACAGGGACCAGCAGTTCTTC. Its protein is CATTDRDQQFF.

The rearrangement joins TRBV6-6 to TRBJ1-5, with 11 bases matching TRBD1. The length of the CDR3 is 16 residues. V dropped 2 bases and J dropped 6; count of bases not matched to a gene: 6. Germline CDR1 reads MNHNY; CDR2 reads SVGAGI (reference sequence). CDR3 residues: CASSYPKGTGGQPQHF. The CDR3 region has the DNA TGTGCCAGCAGTTACCCAAAGGGGACAGGGGGTCAGCCCCAGCATTTT.

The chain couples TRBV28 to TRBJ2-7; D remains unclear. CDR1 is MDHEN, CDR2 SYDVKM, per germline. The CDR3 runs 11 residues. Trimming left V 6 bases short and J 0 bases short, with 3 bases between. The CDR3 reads CASSNSYEQYF. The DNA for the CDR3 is TGTGCCAGCAGCAACTCCTACGAGCAGTACTTC.

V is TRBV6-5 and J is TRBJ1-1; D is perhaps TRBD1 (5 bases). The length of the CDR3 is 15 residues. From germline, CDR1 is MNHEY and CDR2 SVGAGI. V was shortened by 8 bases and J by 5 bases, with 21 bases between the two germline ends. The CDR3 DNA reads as TGTGCCAGCCAAAAGGGGAGGGGAGCGGCAACTGAAGCTTTCTTT. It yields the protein CASQKGRGAATEAFF.